This T cell receptor beta chain was captured by sequencing in a study of beta chain features in type 1 diabetes. Study in general: Across all samples, approximately 110,000,000 sorted cells were examined. Findings and limits, study-wide: The influence of HLA type on TCRB rearrangement stayed undetermined. Type 1 diabetes patients had moderately but significantly shorter TCRB CDR3s in all four CD4+ subsets.

This clone was picked up a small number of times. Its antigen is currently unknown. TCRB transcripts that were expressed got sequenced, as all of the isolated RNA had been reverse transcribed. Only in-frame clones appear in the TCRdb table, and some are missing; sequencing was by immunoSEQ multiplex PCR. This repertoire shows some 660,000 clones, roughly 13% found once; its top ten account for nearly 0.04%. The CDR3 is made up of 12 amino acids. V gave up 4 bases and J gave up 6 bases, with 10 bases separating them. From germline, CDR1 is SNHLY and CDR2 FYNNEI. This chain uses TRBV2 with TRBJ2-7, with D maybe TRBD1 (6 bases). This receptor was obtained from a man aged 18 to 29 with type 1 diabetes. Sample: naive CD4+ T cells from blood. CDR3: CASSVQGSEQYF. The CDR3 DNA is TGTGCCAGCAGTGTACAGGGATCCGAGCAGTACTTC.